The sequence of this T cell receptor (beta chain) was determined in a study of regulatory T cells in long-lasting Graves disease. Per the germline V gene, CDR1 is DFQATT and CDR2 is SNEGSKA (reference sequence). This CDR3 is built from 11 residues. TCR beta libraries were built with iRepertoire HTBI primers and Arm-PCR of CDR3 regions. TCRdb re-called the multiplex PCR reads with MiXCR, one entry per CDR3 protein. The repertoire has 400,000 to 500,000 distinct CDR3 sequences, roughly 17% of them found once; the top ten carry about 25%. Time point defined: newly diagnosed GD, antithyroid drugs for less than 3 months. Construction of the TCR library relied on RNA isolated from PBMCs. This same sample was also part of a study on T cells in Graves' hyperthyroidism and ophthalmopathy. According to that study: With a median lead of approximately 6 months before onset, the model predicted ophthalmopathy.

This chain links TRBV20-1 with TRBJ1-2, with D maybe TRBD1 (6 bases). This material consisted of peripheral blood mononuclear cells (PBMCs), taken at new diagnosis, from a patient treated with antithyroid drugs. This clonotype was obtained from a young woman with Graves disease. The CDR3 region is CNAGVMNGYTF. CDR3 DNA: TGCAATGCAGGGGTTATGAATGGCTACACCTTC.